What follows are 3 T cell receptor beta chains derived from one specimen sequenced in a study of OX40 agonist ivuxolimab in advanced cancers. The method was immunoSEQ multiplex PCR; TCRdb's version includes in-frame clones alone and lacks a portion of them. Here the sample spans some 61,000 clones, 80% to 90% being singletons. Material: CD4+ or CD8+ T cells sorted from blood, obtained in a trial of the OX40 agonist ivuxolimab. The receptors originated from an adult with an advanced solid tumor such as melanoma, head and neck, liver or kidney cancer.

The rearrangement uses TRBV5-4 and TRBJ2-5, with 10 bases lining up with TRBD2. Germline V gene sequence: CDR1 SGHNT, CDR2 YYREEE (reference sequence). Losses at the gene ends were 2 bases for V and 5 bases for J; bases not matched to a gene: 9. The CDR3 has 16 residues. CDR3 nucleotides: TGTGCCAGCAGCTTTCGGCTAGCGGGAGCCGGCGAGACCCAGTACTTC. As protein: CASSFRLAGAGETQYF. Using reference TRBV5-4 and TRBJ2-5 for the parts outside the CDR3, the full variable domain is ETGVTQSPTHLIKTRGQQVTLRCSSQSGHNTVSWYQQALGQGPQFIFQYYREEENGRGNFPPRFSGLQFPNYSSELNVNALELDDSALYLCASSFRLAGAGETQYFGPGTRLLVL.

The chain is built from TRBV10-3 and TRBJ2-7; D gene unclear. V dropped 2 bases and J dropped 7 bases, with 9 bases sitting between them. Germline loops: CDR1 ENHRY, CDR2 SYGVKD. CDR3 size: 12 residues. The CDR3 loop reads CAISEGPREQYF. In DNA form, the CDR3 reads TGTGCCATCAGTGAGGGGCCCAGAGAGCAGTACTTC.

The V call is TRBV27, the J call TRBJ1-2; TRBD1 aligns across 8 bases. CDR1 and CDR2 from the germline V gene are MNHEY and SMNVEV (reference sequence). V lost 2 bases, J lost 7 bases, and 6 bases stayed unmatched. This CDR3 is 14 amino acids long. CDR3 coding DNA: TGTGCCAGCAGTTTAGGGACAGGCCGGGGTGGCTACACCTTC. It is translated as CASSLGTGRGGYTF.